The sequence of this TCR beta chain was determined in a study of CD8+ T cells in alopecia areata. Across the whole study: Tofacitinib ran 6 to 18 months, followed by 6 months off drug.

Extraction of RNA preceded its reverse transcription into cDNA, which served as the sequencing template. TCRdb's copy holds only in-frame clones and misses some; the assay was immunoSEQ multiplex PCR. Among roughly 180,000 clones listed, about 63% were seen once. In alopecia areata patients, both lesional scalp punch biopsies and peripheral blood were collected. The CDR3 length is 15 residues. Germline CDR1 and CDR2: MGHRA and YSYEKL. The germline V and J ends were trimmed by 0 bases and 4 bases, with 13 bases remaining between them. V and J are TRBV4-1 and TRBJ2-7; the D is unclear. Sequencing used CD4+ T cells sorted from blood, obtained at week 0. This TCR derives from a human donor with alopecia areata. The CDR3 spells CASSQENGRWYEQYF. For the CDR3, the DNA is TGCGCCAGCAGCCAAGAGAACGGAAGGTGGTACGAGCAGTACTTC.